These 6 T cell receptor beta chains were sequenced from one sample in a study of CD8+ T cells in alopecia areata. Reverse transcription of extracted RNA yielded cDNA, which provided the sequencing template. This table comes from immunoSEQ multiplex PCR, and its TCRdb copy is limited to in-frame clones, with some not included. The data show around 200,000 clones, with roughly 62% seen just once and approximately 12% held by the top ten. Stated treatment: oral pan-JAK inhibitor, 5-10 mg twice daily. Sequenced here: CD8+ T cells sorted from blood, sampled at week 24, from a patient treated with tofacitinib. The receptors stem from a human donor with alopecia areata.

This chain connects TRBV7-3 to TRBJ1-5, with 8 bases lining up with TRBD1. This CDR3 spans 15 amino acids. The trim removed 4 bases at V and 7 bases at J, leaving 9 bases unmatched. CDR1 and CDR2 (germline): SGHTA, FQGTGA. The CDR3 coding sequence is TGTGCCAGCAGCTCCGGCGGACAGGGAGGCCAGCCCCAGCATTTT. Its protein is CASSSGGQGGQPQHF.

The chain links TRBV5-1 to TRBJ2-6; D gene ambiguous. The ends were cut back, 0 bases at V and 12 bases at J, with 4 bases in the middle. The CDR3 length is 11 residues. CDR1 and CDR2 (germline): SGHRS, YFSETQ. The CDR3 region is CASSLGLVLTF. Written as DNA, the CDR3 is TGCGCCAGCAGCTTGGGTCTCGTCCTGACTTTC.

This chain uses TRBV29-1 with TRBJ2-7; no clear D gene. Germline V gene sequence: CDR1 SQVTM, CDR2 ANQGSEA. The CDR3 spans 13 residues. Trimming left V 4 bases short and J 0 bases short, with 10 bases between. CDR3 amino acids: CSVARPSSYEQYF. The CDR3 region has the DNA TGCAGCGTTGCCAGGCCGAGCTCCTACGAGCAGTACTTC.

This rearrangement joins TRBV27 to TRBJ1-1; maybe TRBD1 (5 bases). Per germline, CDR1 MNHEY and CDR2 SMNVEV (reference sequence). Trimming pared 5 bases from V and 4 bases from J, leaving 17 bases between. The CDR3 extends over 15 amino acids. The CDR3 DNA follows: TGTGCCAGCAGTCCGTCCGGGGCGGGTGGCACTGAAGCTTTCTTT. Its protein product is CASSPSGAGGTEAFF.

The V and J genes are TRBV6-5 and TRBJ2-7, with a weak D call TRBD2 (6 bases). There are 13 residues in the CDR3. Trimming shortened V by 6 bases and J by 2 bases, and 11 bases separated the two germline ends. The germline gives CDR1 MNHEY, CDR2 SVGAGI. CDR3: CASSSGGPYEQYF. CDR3 bases: TGTGCCAGCAGCTCCGGGGGACCCTACGAGCAGTACTTC.

The chain combines TRBV30 with TRBJ1-1; D perhaps matches TRBD1 (6 bases). The CDR3 contains 12 residues. The V end lost 3 bases, the J end lost 7 bases, and 12 bases lay between the germline ends. Germline V gene data show CDR1 as GTSNPN and CDR2 as SVGIG (reference sequence). The CDR3 coding sequence is TGTGCCTGGAGCTCACGGACAGTTGAAGCTTTCTTT. Its protein is CAWSSRTVEAFF.